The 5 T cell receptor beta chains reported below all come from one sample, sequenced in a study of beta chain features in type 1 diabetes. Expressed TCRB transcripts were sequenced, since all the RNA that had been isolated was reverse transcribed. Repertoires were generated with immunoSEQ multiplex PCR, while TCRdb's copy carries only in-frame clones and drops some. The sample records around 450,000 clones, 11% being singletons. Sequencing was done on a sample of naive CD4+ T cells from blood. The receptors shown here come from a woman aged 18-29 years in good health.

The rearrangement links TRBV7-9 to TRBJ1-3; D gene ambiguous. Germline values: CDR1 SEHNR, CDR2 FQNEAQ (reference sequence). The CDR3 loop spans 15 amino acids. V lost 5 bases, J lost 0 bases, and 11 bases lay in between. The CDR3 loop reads CASSRTENSGNTIYF. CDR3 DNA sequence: TGTGCCAGCAGCCGGACGGAGAACTCTGGAAACACCATATATTTT.

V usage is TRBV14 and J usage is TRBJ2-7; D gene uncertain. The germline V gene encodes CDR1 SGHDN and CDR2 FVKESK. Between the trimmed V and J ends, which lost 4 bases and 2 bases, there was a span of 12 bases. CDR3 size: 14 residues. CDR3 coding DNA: TGTGCCAGCAGCCTGCGGACGCAAACCTACGAGCAGTACTTC. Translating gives CASSLRTQTYEQYF.

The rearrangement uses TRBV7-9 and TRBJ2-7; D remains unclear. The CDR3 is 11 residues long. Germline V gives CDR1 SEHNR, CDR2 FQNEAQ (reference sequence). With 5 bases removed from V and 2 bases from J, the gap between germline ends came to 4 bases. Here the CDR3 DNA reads TGTGCCAGCAGCGTGACCTACGAGCAGTACGTC. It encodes CASSVTYEQYV.

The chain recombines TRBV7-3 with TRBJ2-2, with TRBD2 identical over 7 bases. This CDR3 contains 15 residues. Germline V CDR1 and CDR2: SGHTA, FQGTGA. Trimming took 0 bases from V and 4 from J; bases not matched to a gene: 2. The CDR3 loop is CASSLTPGGTGELFF. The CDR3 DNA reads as TGTGCCAGCAGCTTAACCCCGGGGGGCACCGGGGAGCTGTTTTTT.

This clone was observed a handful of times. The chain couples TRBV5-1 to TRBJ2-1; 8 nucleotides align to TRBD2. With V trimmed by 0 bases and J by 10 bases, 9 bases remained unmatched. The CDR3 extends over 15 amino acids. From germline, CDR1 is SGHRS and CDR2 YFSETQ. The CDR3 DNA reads TGCGCCAGCAGCTTGGTGGCCGGGACTAGGACGGAGCAGTTCTTC. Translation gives CASSLVAGTRTEQFF. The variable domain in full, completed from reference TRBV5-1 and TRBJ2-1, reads KAGVTQTPRYLIKTRGQQVTLSCSPISGHRSVSWYQQTPGQGLQFLFEYFSETQRNKGNFPGRFSGRQFSNSRSEMNVSTLELGDSALYLCASSLVAGTRTEQFFGPGTRLTVL.